Shown below are 17 T cell receptor beta chains from a single sample sequenced in a study of T-cell reconstitution after alpha-beta-depleted transplantation in children. Preparation of the TCRbeta library used unique molecular identifiers. TCRdb processed the PCR reads anew with MiXCR; each CDR3 protein has one entry. The top ten hold around a third of the sample, which has roughly 570,000 distinct CDR3 sequences, 25% to 30% seen once. Sequenced material: PBMCs, taken before TCRalphabeta/CD19-depleted stem cell transplant. These receptors all stem from a boy younger than two with Wiskott-Aldrich syndrome, due to receive a stem cell transplant.

The chain is built from TRBV28 and TRBJ2-5; 11 nucleotides match TRBD2. The CDR3 has 15 residues. Germline values: CDR1 MDHEN, CDR2 SYDVKM. The V segment lost 5 bases and the J segment 5 bases; nucleotides outside the gene matches: 7. Here the CDR3 reads CASSTHLAGGETQYF. The DNA of the CDR3 is TGTGCCAGCAGTACCCATCTAGCGGGAGGCGAGACCCAGTACTTC.

This clonotype occurred once. The chain joins TRBV20-1 to TRBJ2-7; possibly TRBD1 for D (6 bases). V lost 4 bases and J lost 0, with 16 bases in between. The CDR3 covers 15 residues. Per the germline V gene, CDR1 is DFQATT and CDR2 is SNEGSKA (reference sequence). DNA for the CDR3: TGCAGTGCTACCTCGGGCCGGACAGCCTCCTACGAGCAGTACTTC. This codes for CSATSGRTASYEQYF.

J is TRBJ2-3 and V is TRBV7-2; the D gene is possibly TRBD2 (5 bases). The germline CDR1 and CDR2 sequences are SGHTA and FQGNSA. The CDR3 extends over 15 amino acids. V lost 5 bases, J lost 7 bases, and 19 bases lay in between. CDR3: CASSVSSSPPHTQYF. The CDR3 DNA follows: TGTGCCAGCAGCGTTTCTAGCTCACCTCCTCATACGCAGTATTTT.

V and J are TRBV30 and TRBJ1-5, with D maybe TRBD1 (6 bases). Trimming stripped 3 bases from V and 1 base from J, with 10 bases between. CDR1 is GTSNPN, CDR2 SVGIG, per germline (reference sequence). The CDR3 consists of 14 residues. The CDR3 bases are TGTGCCTGGAGACAGGGTGCCAGCAATCAGCCCCAGCATTTT. Translating it yields CAWRQGASNQPQHF.

CDR3 loop: CASSRAQGGPTGELFF. DNA of the CDR3: TGTGCCAGCAGCCGGGCGCAGGGTGGCCCCACCGGGGAGCTGTTTTTT. The chain joins TRBV3-1 to TRBJ2-2; maybe TRBD1 (5 bases). CDR3 length: 16 amino acids. Germline CDR1 reads LGHDT; CDR2 reads YNNKEL (reference sequence). The V and J ends lost 4 bases and 4 bases respectively, with 16 bases between them.

V and J are TRBV20-1 and TRBJ2-1; D gene ambiguous. Germline V lookup: CDR1 DFQATT, CDR2 SNEGSKA (reference sequence). V was trimmed by 2 bases and J by 1 base, leaving 9 bases between them. CDR3 length: 14 residues. The CDR3 protein is CSARLARSYNEQFF. The CDR3 DNA reads TGCAGTGCTAGATTGGCGAGATCCTACAATGAGCAGTTCTTC.

This clonotype was seen a few times. The CDR3 region has the DNA TGTGCCAGCAGTTTAAGGGGAGTTCAAGAGACCCAGTACTTC. Translated, it gives CASSLRGVQETQYF. The chain has TRBV12-3 or TRBV12-4 and TRBJ2-5; the D call may be TRBD1 or TRBD2 (5 bases each). The V gene lost 2 bases and the J gene lost 2 bases, with 9 bases spanning the gap. The CDR3 has 14 residues.

This clonotype was picked up a small number of times. V gene TRBV10-3 combines with J gene TRBJ2-2; the match to TRBD2 covers 8 bases. The CDR3 spans 18 residues. The V segment lost 10 bases and the J segment 1 base; nucleotides outside the gene matches: 17. The germline V gene has CDR1 ENHRY and CDR2 SYGVKD. Here the CDR3 reads CATGTSLSSGVNTGELFF. CDR3 DNA: TGTGCCACCGGGACTAGTCTCTCTAGCGGAGTGAACACCGGGGAGCTGTTTTTT.

The sample holds many counts of this clonotype. V gene TRBV20-1 combines with J gene TRBJ2-6; 8 positions match TRBD1. The CDR3 is 18 amino acids. Germline CDR1 reads DFQATT; CDR2 reads SNEGSKA (reference sequence). The V gene end was trimmed by 1 base and the J gene end by 0 bases; junction bases not matched to a gene: 8. The CDR3 loop reads CSARAGGQEYSGANVLTF. CDR3 coding DNA: TGCAGTGCTAGAGCAGGGGGACAGGAATACTCTGGGGCCAACGTCCTGACTTTC.

The rearrangement links TRBV6-1 to TRBJ1-1; TRBD1 aligns across 8 bases. The CDR3 is 13 residues long. Germline CDR1 MNHNS, CDR2 SASEGT. V shed 4 bases, J shed 5 bases, and the junction held 3 bases outside the gene matches. In nucleotides, the CDR3 is TGTGCCAGCAGTGTCAGGGGGCTAACTGAAGCTTTCTTT. Its protein product is CASSVRGLTEAFF.

This clonotype has just a few counts. V is TRBV6-1 and J is TRBJ1-6; possible D gene TRBD1, 5 bases. Germline V lookup: CDR1 MNHNS, CDR2 SASEGT. The CDR3 consists of 13 residues. CDR3 in amino acids: CASSVSGRSPLHF. DNA for the CDR3: TGTGCTTCCTCGGTATCGGGACGTTCACCCCTCCACTTT.

This clonotype was counted a few times. V usage is TRBV10-3 and J usage is TRBJ2-1; D perhaps matches TRBD2 (8 bases). V lost 4 bases, J lost 6 bases, and 31 bases lay in between. This CDR3 has 20 residues. The germline gives CDR1 ENHRY, CDR2 SYGVKD. The CDR3 sequence is CAISGRGFRGLAGRTNEQFF. The DNA for the CDR3 is TGTGCCATCAGTGGCAGGGGGTTCAGAGGGCTAGCGGGCCGTACCAATGAGCAGTTCTTC.

This clonotype has more than one count but fewer than ten. The chain joins TRBV29-1 to TRBJ1-2; TRBD1 matches 7 bases. The germline gives CDR1 SQVTM, CDR2 ANQGSEA. The trim removed 6 bases at V and 3 bases at J, leaving 10 bases unmatched. CDR3 size: 14 residues. The CDR3 sequence: CSVAGGGDDYGYTF. CDR3 DNA: TGCAGCGTCGCCGGAGGGGGCGATGACTATGGCTACACCTTC.

The chain has TRBV21-1 and TRBJ2-7. TRBV21-1 is a listed pseudogene. The length of the CDR3 is 11 residues. The CDR3 DNA reads TGTGCCAGCAGCAAAAGACTTCGGCAGTACTTC. This gives the protein CASSKRLRQYF.

The chain recombines TRBV6-1 with TRBJ1-3, with D possibly matching TRBD1 (5 bases). The CDR3 is made up of 14 amino acids. V was clipped by 7 bases and J by 0 bases, with 10 bases between them. Germline lookup yields CDR1 MNHNS and CDR2 SASEGT. CDR3 DNA: TGTGCCAGCACAGAGGGGAACTCTGGAAACACCATATATTTT. The encoded protein is CASTEGNSGNTIYF.

The V gene is TRBV12-3 or TRBV12-4, the J gene TRBJ1-4, with a weak D call TRBD1 (5 bases). The CDR3 contains 15 residues. V shed 6 bases and J shed 0 bases, with 11 bases lying between them. The CDR3 DNA sequence: TGTGCCAGCAGCTTTGACAGAGCAACTAATGAAAAACTGTTTTTT. It is translated as CASSFDRATNEKLFF.

This clonotype turned up a few times. The V gene is TRBV20-1, the J gene TRBJ1-2, with D unclear. The CDR3 length is 14 residues. The V and J ends lost 6 bases and 4 bases respectively, with 18 bases between them. The germline V gene has CDR1 DFQATT and CDR2 SNEGSKA (reference sequence). The CDR3 region is CSAAFGAPSYGYTF. CDR3 coding DNA: TGCAGTGCCGCGTTCGGCGCCCCAAGCTATGGCTACACCTTC.